These 14 T cell receptor beta chains originate from one sample sequenced in a study of response to subunit inactivated influenza vaccine. TCRdb itself ran the RT-PCR reads through MiXCR, one entry per CDR3 protein. Among a few hundred thousand distinct CDR3 sequences, approximately 10% were seen once, and the ten largest hold roughly 9.6%. The same sample was also studied in work on T cells expressing NK-cell markers. That report adds: What made the TCR beta cDNA was 5'RACE template switching with UMIs.

The sequencing here drew on PBMCs from blood, taken on the day of vaccination. These receptors were taken from a man aged 50 to 60 who received an inactivated influenza vaccine.

This clonotype was seen a handful of times. The chain carries TRBV20-1 and TRBJ2-5; TRBD2 matches at 11 bases. The CDR3 length is 15 residues. Germline assignment: CDR1 DFQATT and CDR2 SNEGSKA (reference sequence). V was pared by 0 bases and J by 5 bases, with 5 bases of the junction left unmatched. The CDR3 coding sequence is TGCAGTGCTAGAGATTTAGCGGGAGGGGGTGAGACCCAGTACTTC. This codes for CSARDLAGGGETQYF.

This clonotype was counted ten times or more. This chain connects TRBV5-1 to TRBJ2-5, with 8 bases identical to TRBD2. Germline values: CDR1 SGHRS, CDR2 YFSETQ. The CDR3 has 14 residues. Germline trimming cut 4 bases from V and 1 base from J; bases unmatched to any gene: 3. CDR3 region: CASSGSGVQETQYF. The CDR3 DNA reads TGCGCCAGCAGCGGTAGCGGGGTCCAAGAGACCCAGTACTTC.

Ten or more counts support this clonotype. This rearrangement joins TRBV6-2 or TRBV6-3 to TRBJ1-4, with D possibly matching TRBD1 (5 bases). The CDR3 length is 13 residues. Deletions cut 5 bases from V and 4 bases from J, with 8 bases between. Germline V CDR1 and CDR2: MNHEY, SVGEGT. CDR3 bases: TGTGCCAGCAGTGGACAAAATAATGAAAAACTGTTTTTT. Protein: CASSGQNNEKLFF.

This clonotype came up a few times. The chain couples TRBV9 to TRBJ2-3; tentative D call: TRBD1 (6 bases). Trimming removed 2 bases at V and 0 bases at J, with 13 bases between. The CDR3 loop spans 16 amino acids. The germline CDR1 and CDR2 sequences are SGDLS and YYNGEE. CDR3 in amino acids: CASSVDSRASTDTQYF. CDR3 coding DNA: TGTGCCAGCAGCGTGGACAGCCGCGCAAGCACAGATACGCAGTATTTT.

The sample holds a few counts of this clonotype. An end of the junction differs from the germline gene, which may be a read error. The chain employs TRBV5-1 and TRBJ2-1; 9 nucleotides line up with TRBD2. CDR1 and CDR2 (germline): SGHRS, YFSETQ. The CDR3 has 14 amino acids. The CDR3 sequence: CASSRSGGYIEQFF. CDR3 in DNA: TGCGCCAGCAGCAGGAGCGGGGGGTACATTGAGCAGTTCTTC.

This clonotype occurred many times. The chain combines TRBV5-1 with TRBJ2-1; a weak D match, TRBD2 (5 bases). Trimming shortened V by 4 bases and J by 6 bases, and 11 bases separated the two germline ends. Germline V gene sequence: CDR1 SGHRS, CDR2 YFSETQ. The CDR3 has 13 residues. The CDR3 nucleotides read TGCGCCAGCAGCGAGGGCAATTCCAATGAGCAGTTCTTC. This gives the protein CASSEGNSNEQFF.

This clonotype was seen only a few times. The V gene is TRBV5-1, the J gene TRBJ2-7; TRBD2 matches 8 bases. Germline V gives CDR1 SGHRS, CDR2 YFSETQ. V was clipped by 2 bases and J by 4 bases; unmatched bases: 2. CDR3 length equals 13 residues. The DNA of the CDR3 is TGCGCCAGCAGCTTCGCTAGCGGGTACGAGCAGTACTTC. Translating it yields CASSFASGYEQYF.

This clonotype was seen a handful of times. The rearrangement joins TRBV20-1 to TRBJ1-2; 10 bases match TRBD1. From germline, CDR1 is DFQATT and CDR2 SNEGSKA (reference sequence). The CDR3 has 12 amino acids. Trimming removed 7 bases from V and 7 bases from J; junction bases left unmatched: 6. The CDR3 here is CSVTTGGSGYTF. The CDR3 DNA sequence: TGCAGTGTTACGACAGGGGGCTCTGGCTACACCTTC.

This clonotype has a handful of counts. V and J are TRBV5-1 and TRBJ2-1; D is perhaps TRBD1 (6 bases). Germline CDR1 SGHRS, CDR2 YFSETQ. The CDR3 runs 14 residues. V was trimmed by 4 bases and J by 3 bases, leaving 11 bases between them. The CDR3 here is CASSQGSRYNEQFF. The CDR3 nucleotides read TGCGCCAGCAGCCAGGGGTCTCGCTACAATGAGCAGTTCTTC.

This clonotype was picked up a small number of times. The V call is TRBV27, the J call TRBJ2-1; 10 bases line up with TRBD1. The CDR3 covers 14 residues. The V and J ends lost 5 bases and 6 bases, in that order; junction bases with no gene match: 4. The germline V gene encodes CDR1 MNHEY and CDR2 SMNVEV (reference sequence). The chain's CDR3 is CASSVRTGGNEQFF. CDR3 sequence (DNA): TGTGCCAGCAGTGTAAGGACAGGGGGCAATGAGCAGTTCTTC.

At least ten counts were recorded for this clonotype. This chain joins TRBV3-1 and TRBJ2-1; no clear D. The CDR3 runs 15 residues. Germline V lookup: CDR1 LGHDT, CDR2 YNNKEL (reference sequence). Trimming shortened V by 1 base and J by 4 bases, and 11 bases separated the two germline ends. Here the CDR3 reads CASSQAVGGYNEQFF. The DNA of the CDR3 is TGTGCCAGCAGCCAAGCGGTTGGTGGGTACAATGAGCAGTTCTTC.

Only a few counts were recorded for this clonotype. The chain carries TRBV4-1 and TRBJ2-7, with D maybe TRBD1 (5 bases). The CDR3 length is 15 residues. Germline lookup yields CDR1 MGHRA and CDR2 YSYEKL. Deletions cut 0 bases from V and 4 bases from J, with 13 bases between. This chain's CDR3 is CASSQDQGNVYEQYF. CDR3 sequence (DNA): TGCGCCAGCAGCCAAGATCAGGGTAATGTATACGAGCAGTACTTC.

In this sample, this clonotype turned up a few times. The CDR3 reads CAWSVLAKGLIEQFF. The CDR3 DNA reads as TGTGCCTGGAGTGTACTGGCTAAAGGTCTCATTGAGCAGTTCTTC. This chain joins TRBV30 and TRBJ2-1; the D is unclear. From germline, CDR1 is GTSNPN and CDR2 SVGIG (reference sequence). The V gene lost 0 bases and the J gene lost 9 bases, with 18 bases spanning the gap. This CDR3 comprises 15 residues.

The rearrangement links TRBV20-1 to TRBJ2-2, with unresolved D. CDR1 DFQATT and CDR2 SNEGSKA come from the germline V gene (reference sequence). The V and J ends lost 0 bases and 3 bases respectively, with 5 bases between them. This CDR3 spans 13 amino acids. The CDR3 bases are TGCAGTGCTAGAGACCACGACACCGGGGAGCTGTTTTTT. As protein: CSARDHDTGELFF.